These 20 T cell receptor beta chains were sequenced from one sample in a study of breast tumors, draining lymph nodes, adjacent tissues. TCRdb used MiXCR to reprocess the multiplex PCR reads, holding one entry per CDR3 protein. The sample has under 150,000 distinct CDR3 sequences; approximately 22% are singletons. Breast cancer patients provided tissue from their axillary draining lymph nodes. The sequencing sample was made of axillary lymph node tissue. The receptors shown here come from a female donor with breast cancer. Some clones in this sample may be carry-over from other donors' samples.

Many counts were recorded for this clonotype. This chain joins TRBV9 and TRBJ2-3; D uncertain. Germline V gene lookup returns CDR1 SGDLS and CDR2 YYNGEE. The V end was cut by 2 bases, the J end by 10 bases, with 14 bases between. The CDR3 has 13 residues. CDR3 sequence: CASSVDDAPSQYF. In DNA, the CDR3 is TGTGCCAGCAGCGTTGACGACGCCCCATCGCAGTATTTT.

Turning to this clonotype: This may come from a read error, since a much larger clone is one base off. The V call is TRBV4-1, the J call TRBJ2-1; 7 nucleotides line up with TRBD2. Looked up from germline, CDR1 is MGHRA and CDR2 is YSYEKL. The CDR3 totals 13 residues. The DNA of the CDR3 is TGCGCCAGCAGCCATCGGGACTATGATGAGCAGTCCTTC. Its protein is CASSHRDYDEQSF.

This clonotype showed up many times. The chain has TRBV7-2 and TRBJ2-1; TRBD1 or TRBD2 may be the D gene (6 bases each). Deletions cut 5 bases from V and 9 bases from J, with 14 bases between. This CDR3 spans 13 amino acids. The germline CDR1 and CDR2 sequences are SGHTA and FQGNSA. CDR3 DNA: TGTGCCAGCAGCACCCAACAGGGAGGTGAGCAGTTCTTC. Its translation: CASSTQQGGEQFF.

Ten or more counts support this clonotype. This chain links TRBV11-2 with TRBJ2-1, with D tentatively TRBD1 or TRBD2 (5 bases each). There are 15 residues in the CDR3. The germline CDR1 and CDR2 sequences are SGHAT and FQNNGV. V was trimmed by 10 bases and J by 7 bases, leaving 23 bases between them. The CDR3 loop is CATNLIGGVVNEQFF. The CDR3 DNA is TGTGCCACCAACCTAATTGGGGGAGTCGTAAATGAGCAGTTCTTC.

This clonotype was observed at least ten times. CDR3: CASSWNGGGPNEQFF. CDR3 nucleotide sequence: TGTGCCAGCAGTTGGAATGGCGGAGGCCCCAATGAGCAGTTCTTC. The chain uses TRBV12-3 or TRBV12-4 and TRBJ2-1; D possibly corresponds to TRBD2 (5 bases). There are 15 residues in the CDR3. The V and J ends lost 4 bases and 6 bases respectively, with 16 bases between them.

This clonotype has a count of ten or more. The DNA of the CDR3 is TGTGCCAGCAGCTTACGGCAAGAGACCCAGTACTTC. This translates into CASSLRQETQYF. The genes are TRBV7-6 and TRBJ2-5; D unresolved. CDR1 SGHVS and CDR2 FNYEAQ come from the germline V gene. The CDR3 covers 12 residues. Trimming pared 2 bases from V and 2 bases from J, leaving 3 bases between.

Many counts were recorded for this clonotype. The CDR3 DNA reads as TGTGCCTGGAGCCAGGGCCTCTCGTACACCGGGGAGCTGTTTTTT. Its protein is CAWSQGLSYTGELFF. The chain recombines TRBV30 with TRBJ2-2; possible D gene TRBD1, 5 bases. The germline gives CDR1 GTSNPN, CDR2 SVGIG (reference sequence). The length of the CDR3 is 15 residues. V gave up 3 bases and J gave up 3 bases, with 14 bases separating them.

This clonotype was counted at least ten times. The V call is TRBV4-1, the J call TRBJ2-1; D is undetermined. Germline-derived CDR1 and CDR2 are MGHRA and YSYEKL. The CDR3 spans 14 residues. Trimming shortened V by 2 bases and J by 0 bases, and 5 bases separated the two germline ends. DNA of the CDR3: TGCGCCAGCAGCCAAACTAACTCCTACAATGAGCAGTTCTTC. Translation gives CASSQTNSYNEQFF.

Concerning this clonotype: One base away lies a much larger clone, so this may be a sequencing read error. The chain combines TRBV5-1 with TRBJ2-3, with 10 nucleotides matching TRBD2. CDR3 size: 14 residues. Trimming removed 5 bases from V and 4 bases from J; junction bases left unmatched: 4. In germline, CDR1 is SGHRS, CDR2 YFSETQ. The CDR3 DNA reads TGCGCCAGCAGTTCCGGGACTAGCGCAGATACGCAGTATTTT. It codes for CASSSGTSADTQYF.

This clonotype was recorded at least ten times. This chain uses TRBV20-1 with TRBJ2-3; the match to TRBD2 covers 8 bases. This CDR3 spans 12 amino acids. The V segment lost 6 bases and the J segment 10 bases; nucleotides outside the gene matches: 9. The germline V gene has CDR1 DFQATT and CDR2 SNEGSKA (reference sequence). The CDR3, as DNA: TGCAGTGCCAACCGAGGACTAGCTTCGCAGTATTTT. Translation gives CSANRGLASQYF.

Points on this clonotype: This could be a read error, since a much larger clone is one nucleotide away. This chain links TRBV28 with TRBJ1-6, with 7 bases aligning to TRBD1. The length of the CDR3 is 15 residues. Germline V gene data show CDR1 as MDHEN and CDR2 as SYDVKM. CDR3 protein: CASSLQGGVYSPPHF. The CDR3 DNA reads TGTGCCAGCAGTTTACAGGGGGGGGTGTATTCACCCCCCCACTTT.

This clonotype was counted at least ten times. The rearrangement links TRBV6-6 to TRBJ2-1, with D perhaps TRBD1 (6 bases). This CDR3 is 15 amino acids long. Looked up from germline, CDR1 is MNHNY and CDR2 is SVGAGI (reference sequence). V was clipped by 6 bases and J by 5 bases, with 17 bases between them. CDR3 coding DNA: TGTGCCAGCAGACCTACAGGGCTGATCCACAATGAGCAGTTCTTC. Its translation: CASRPTGLIHNEQFF.

This clonotype was detected many times. The V call is TRBV27, the J call TRBJ2-1, with 11 bases lining up with TRBD2. The length of the CDR3 is 15 residues. J was trimmed by 10 bases and V by 5 bases; bases with no gene match: 10. Germline CDR1 reads MNHEY; CDR2 reads SMNVEV (reference sequence). The CDR3 sequence is CASSEIAGGSLEQFF. The CDR3 nucleotides read TGTGCCAGCAGTGAGATAGCGGGAGGGTCTTTGGAGCAGTTCTTC.

Comments on this clonotype: A much larger clone lies a single base off, so this may be a read error. This sequence joins TRBV19 and TRBJ2-1; D is ambiguous. Trimming pared 8 bases from V and 14 bases from J, leaving 19 bases between. CDR1 and CDR2 from the germline V gene are LNHDA and SQIVND (reference sequence). This CDR3 comprises 12 residues. This chain's CDR3 is CASSELGPAKFF. The CDR3, as DNA: TGTGCCAGTTCCGAGTTGGGCCCAGCTAAGTTCTTC. The complete variable domain, with remaining parts taken from reference TRBV19 and TRBJ2-1, reads DGGITQSPKYLFRKEGQNVTLSCEQNLNHDAMYWYRQDPGQGLRLIYYSQIVNDFQKGDIAEGYSVSREKKESFPLTVTSAQKNPTAFYLCASSELGPAKFFGPGTRLTVL.

As regards this clonotype: Since a much larger clone is just one base distant, this may be a read error. The chain couples TRBV30 to TRBJ2-3; tentatively, D is TRBD1 (6 bases). Trimming cost V 4 bases and J 4 bases, with 12 bases left between them. From germline, CDR1 is GTSNPN and CDR2 SVGIG (reference sequence). This CDR3 region has 13 residues. CDR3 nucleotide sequence: TGTGCCTGGACGACAGGATCCCCAGATACGCAGTATTTT. It specifies CAWTTGSPDTQYF.

This clonotype was detected many times. The genes are TRBV27 and TRBJ1-2, with D possibly being TRBD1 (5 bases). The germline CDR1 and CDR2 sequences are MNHEY and SMNVEV (reference sequence). The V and J ends lost 6 bases and 3 bases respectively, with 11 bases between them. This CDR3 is built from 13 residues. The CDR3 here is CASSPGPYYGYTF. In DNA form, the CDR3 reads TGTGCCAGCAGCCCGGGACCTTACTATGGCTACACCTTC.

This clonotype occurred many times. The chain recombines TRBV20-1 with TRBJ1-3; 7 nucleotides agree with TRBD1. The trim removed 3 bases at V and 3 bases at J, leaving 5 bases unmatched. The V gene's germline CDR1 is DFQATT and CDR2 SNEGSKA (reference sequence). This CDR3 comprises 14 residues. CDR3 protein: CSAREDRVGNTIYF. CDR3 bases: TGCAGTGCTAGGGAAGACAGGGTTGGAAACACCATATATTTT.

This clonotype was seen repeatedly, ten times or more. The chain carries TRBV12-3 or TRBV12-4 and TRBJ1-2; 9 bases fit TRBD1. V was pared by 9 bases and J by 7 bases, with 9 bases of the junction left unmatched. This CDR3 comprises 13 residues. The CDR3 sequence: CASAIQGARGYTF. In nucleotides, the CDR3 is TGTGCCAGTGCGATACAGGGGGCTCGTGGCTACACCTTC.

In its sample, this clonotype was seen many times. The chain is built from TRBV28 and TRBJ2-2; TRBD2 matches at 8 bases. Germline values: CDR1 MDHEN, CDR2 SYDVKM. The CDR3 has 17 residues. The V gene end was trimmed by 5 bases and the J gene end by 1 base; junction bases not matched to a gene: 9. The CDR3 DNA is TGTGCCAGCAGTGTTTCTTGGACTAGCCTGAACACCGGGGAGCTGTTTTTT. This translates into CASSVSWTSLNTGELFF.

This clonotype was seen repeatedly, ten times or more. The V and J genes are TRBV15 and TRBJ2-6; 7 bases are a match to TRBD2. CDR1 and CDR2 (germline): LNHNV, YYDKDF (reference sequence). The CDR3 spans 18 residues. V lost 2 bases, J lost 3 bases, and 10 bases stayed unmatched. DNA of the CDR3: TGTGCCACCAGCAGACCCCCTGGGGGGGGGGATGGGGCCAACGTCCTGACTTTC. It translates to CATSRPPGGGDGANVLTF. The full variable domain, its missing parts supplied by reference TRBV15 and TRBJ2-6, is DAMVIQNPRYQVTQFGKPVTLSCSQTLNHNVMYWYQQKSSQAPKLLFHYYDKDFNNEADTPDNFQSRRPNTSFCFLDIRSPGLGDTAMYLCATSRPPGGGDGANVLTFGAGSRLTVL.